The clone carrying this T cell receptor beta chain was picked up a small number of times. Its antigen is unidentified. Germline CDR1 and CDR2: KGHDR and SFDVKD. V dropped 8 bases and J dropped 0 bases, with 11 bases sitting between them. This CDR3 is 14 amino acids long. This record comes from a study of T-cell memory formation after mild COVID-19. Notes on the study in general: Clones that contracted from day 15 to 85 had balanced CD4/CD8; later expanders were CD4+ biased. Cross-reactive memory seemingly joined, as some responding clones were found in pre-infection memory.

MiXCR, applied by TCRdb to the 5' RACE reads, yields one record per CDR3 protein. The sample lists 450,000 to 650,000 distinct CDR3 sequences; approximately 20% were seen once. The specimen was PBMCs or a T cell subset sorted from them (not recorded which). The chain combines TRBV24-1 with TRBJ2-3, with a possible D match to TRBD1 (6 bases). The source is an adult woman who had mild COVID-19 (a few samples of this study predate the infection). Cell type and time point are not known. CDR3 sequence (DNA): TGTGCCACCAAAAACAGGGATAGCACAGATACGCAGTATTTT. Its protein is CATKNRDSTDTQYF.